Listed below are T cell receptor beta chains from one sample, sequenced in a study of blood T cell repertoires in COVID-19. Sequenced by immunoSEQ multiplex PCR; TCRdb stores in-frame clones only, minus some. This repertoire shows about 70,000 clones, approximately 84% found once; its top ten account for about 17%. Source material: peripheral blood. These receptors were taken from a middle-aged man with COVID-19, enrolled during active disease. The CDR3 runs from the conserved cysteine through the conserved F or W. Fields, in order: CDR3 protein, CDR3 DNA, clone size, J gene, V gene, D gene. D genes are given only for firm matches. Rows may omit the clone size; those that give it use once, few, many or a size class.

CASKKQGNTGELFF,TGTGCCAGCAAAAAACAGGGAAACACCGGGGAGCTGTTTTTT,-,TRBJ2-2,TRBV28,-
CASSYRGRNGNTIYF,TGTGCCAGCAGCTACAGGGGGAGGAATGGAAACACCATATATTTT,-,TRBJ1-3,TRBV7-7,TRBD1
CASSPGTGDQPQHF,TGCGCCAGCAGCCCCGGGACAGGGGATCAGCCCCAGCATTTT,-,TRBJ1-5,TRBV5-1,TRBD1
CASSYRGDGYTF,TGTGCCAGCAGTTACAGGGGCGATGGCTACACCTTC,-,TRBJ1-2,TRBV2,TRBD1
CASSLNGGAGHGYTF,TGTGCCAGCAGCTTAAATGGGGGCGCCGGGCATGGCTACACCTTC,-,TRBJ1-2,TRBV7-9,-
CASSLAGTGGEQYF,TGCGCCAGCAGCTTGGCCGGGACAGGGGGCGAGCAGTACTTC,-,TRBJ2-7,TRBV5-1,TRBD1
CASSDTGTSLTDTQYF,TGCGCCAGCAGTGATACCGGGACTAGCCTCACAGATACGCAGTATTTT,-,TRBJ2-3,TRBV10-2,TRBD2
CASSLVLQGKYGYTF,TGTGCCAGCAGCTTAGTTCTCCAGGGGAAGTATGGCTACACCTTC,-,TRBJ1-2,TRBV7-6,-
CASSLMTGRNTEAFF,TGCGCCAGCAGCTTGATGACAGGGCGGAACACTGAAGCTTTCTTT,-,TRBJ1-1,TRBV5-1,TRBD1
CASRLRGYGDTQYF,TGTGCCAGCAGATTGCGGGGGTACGGAGATACGCAGTATTTT,-,TRBJ2-3,TRBV28,TRBD2
CAWSVGGGADTQYF,TGTGCCTGGAGTGTGGGCGGGGGGGCAGATACGCAGTATTTT,few,TRBJ2-3,TRBV30,TRBD2
CAWSVPDRTGELFF,TGTGCCTGGAGTGTCCCAGACAGGACCGGGGAGCTGTTTTTT,once,TRBJ2-2,TRBV30,-
CAISESVDSARSPLHF,TGTGCCATCAGTGAGTCGGTGGACAGTGCGAGGTCACCCCTCCACTTT,-,TRBJ1-6,TRBV10-3,-
CASSMWQNTEAFF,TGTGCCAGTAGTATGTGGCAGAACACTGAAGCTTTCTTT,once,TRBJ1-1,TRBV19,-
CASSSTNRAEQYF,TGTGCCAGCAGTTCAACGAACAGGGCCGAGCAGTACTTC,-,TRBJ2-7,TRBV28,-
CAWSDRQISGNTIYF,TGTGCCTGGAGCGATCGACAGATCTCTGGAAACACCATATATTTT,few,TRBJ1-3,TRBV30,-
CASSRGGTGDYEQYF,TGTGCCAGCAGCAGGGGTGGGACAGGGGACTACGAGCAGTACTTC,-,TRBJ2-7,TRBV11-3,TRBD1
CASSTIQGDGYGYTF,TGTGCCAGTAGTACCATACAGGGGGATGGCTATGGCTACACCTTC,-,TRBJ1-2,TRBV19,TRBD1
CASSIRRTANNQPQHF,TGTGCCAGTAGTATACGCCGGACAGCAAACAATCAGCCCCAGCATTTT,-,TRBJ1-5,TRBV19,-
CASSPTGGGPLTEQFF,TGTGCCAGCAGCCCGACGGGGGGGGGCCCCCTCACTGAGCAGTTCTTC,-,TRBJ2-1,TRBV3-1/TRBV3-2,TRBD2
CASSSGTGEGYTF,TGTGCCAGCAGTTCTGGGACAGGGGAGGGCTACACCTTC,-,TRBJ1-2,TRBV12-3/TRBV12-4,TRBD1
CASSPSGMTYNEQFF,TGTGCCAGCAGCCCGAGCGGGATGACTTACAATGAGCAGTTCTTC,-,TRBJ2-1,TRBV7-2,TRBD2
CASSLAHTTPYF,TGTGCCAGCAGCTTAGCTCATACTACCCCGTACTTC,-,TRBJ2-7,TRBV7-8,-
CASSEQGAYSPLHF,TGTGCCAGCAGCGAACAGGGGGCGTATTCACCCCTCCACTTT,-,TRBJ1-6,TRBV6-4,TRBD1
CASSRDRFNSPLHF,TGTGCCAGCAGCAGGGACAGATTTAATTCACCCCTCCACTTT,-,TRBJ1-6,TRBV5-5,TRBD1
CATSHTKESDSYEQYF,TGTGCCACCAGCCATACCAAGGAGTCAGACTCCTACGAGCAGTACTTC,-,TRBJ2-7,TRBV15,-
CASSQQLSGTDTQYF,TGCGCCAGCAGCCAACAATTATCGGGCACAGATACGCAGTATTTT,-,TRBJ2-3,TRBV4-1,-
CALATNTGELFF,TGTGCCCTAGCGACAAACACCGGGGAGCTGTTTTTT,-,TRBJ2-2,TRBV10-3,-
CASSIQAGTGLVSTQYF,TGTGCCAGTAGTATACAGGCCGGGACAGGTCTGGTGTCGACGCAGTATTTT,-,TRBJ2-3,TRBV19,TRBD1
CASSTGDRIWQGYTF,TGTGCCAGCAGTACAGGGGACCGTATTTGGCAAGGCTACACCTTC,-,TRBJ1-2,TRBV27,TRBD1
CSASWWGGSSYEQYF,TGCAGTGCTAGTTGGTGGGGGGGGAGCTCCTACGAGCAGTACTTC,-,TRBJ2-7,TRBV20-1,TRBD2
CASRMDRAGNTIYF,TGTGCCAGCAGGATGGACAGGGCTGGAAACACCATATATTTT,-,TRBJ1-3,TRBV6-5,TRBD1
CASSIEGSGELFF,TGTGCCAGTAGTATAGAGGGCAGCGGGGAGCTGTTTTTT,-,TRBJ2-2,TRBV19,-
CASSPASGGDTGELFF,TGTGCCAGCAGCCCGGCTAGCGGGGGGGACACCGGGGAGCTGTTTTTT,-,TRBJ2-2,TRBV5-4,TRBD2
CASSLAGATDTQYF,TGTGCCAGCAGTTTAGCGGGGGCCACAGATACGCAGTATTTT,-,TRBJ2-3,TRBV6-5,TRBD2
CASSSGPNEGTQYF,TGCGCCAGCAGCTCCGGGCCAAACGAGGGGACCCAGTACTTC,-,TRBJ2-5,TRBV5-1,-
CASSDNSSPLHF,TGTGCCAGCAGTGATAATAGTTCACCCCTCCACTTT,few,TRBJ1-6,TRBV2,-
CASFRGTNTGELFF,TGCGCCAGCTTCCGGGGAACCAACACCGGGGAGCTGTTTTTT,-,TRBJ2-2,TRBV5-1,-
CASSLERGLAWDTQYF,TGTGCCAGCAGCTTAGAACGAGGACTAGCGTGGGATACGCAGTATTTT,-,TRBJ2-3,TRBV11-2,TRBD2
CASSYLASGSQETQYF,TGTGCCAGCAGCTACCTGGCTAGCGGGTCTCAAGAGACCCAGTACTTC,-,TRBJ2-5,TRBV3-1/TRBV3-2,TRBD2
CATASGLGNEQFF,TGTGCCACGGCGAGCGGGTTGGGGAATGAGCAGTTCTTC,-,TRBJ2-1,TRBV27,-
CASSLGPQGADQPQHF,TGCGCCAGCAGCTTGGGTCCCCAGGGGGCCGATCAGCCCCAGCATTTT,-,TRBJ1-5,TRBV5-1,TRBD1
CASSLGRGDTDTQYF,TGTGCCAGCAGCTTGGGGCGGGGGGACACAGATACGCAGTATTTT,-,TRBJ2-3,TRBV5-4,TRBD2
CASSSKRTGSYEQYF,TGTGCCAGCAGCTCCAAGAGGACAGGGTCCTACGAGCAGTACTTC,-,TRBJ2-7,TRBV7-9,TRBD1
CASSDPGTGLAGELFF,TGTGCCAGCAGTGACCCCGGGACAGGACTGGCCGGGGAGCTGTTTTTT,-,TRBJ2-2,TRBV2,TRBD1
CASGTQGAPGELFF,TGTGCCAGCGGGACGCAGGGGGCGCCCGGGGAGCTGTTTTTT,-,TRBJ2-2,TRBV6-6,TRBD1
CASSIGTSGLDTQYF,TGTGCCAGTAGTATAGGGACTAGCGGGCTGGATACGCAGTATTTT,-,TRBJ2-3,TRBV19,TRBD2
CATALTGVGETQYF,TGTGCCACCGCACTTACAGGGGTCGGGGAGACCCAGTACTTC,-,TRBJ2-5,TRBV6-5,TRBD1